The rows below give T cell receptor beta chains drawn from one sample of a study of shared clonotypes between healthy human individuals. Method: immunoSEQ multiplex PCR; TCRdb's copy keeps in-frame clones and lacks some. The table shows over 2,000,000 clones, with about 93% occurring only once. Input material: naive CD8+ T cells from PBMCs. The receptors stem from a man aged 18 to 29 in good health. Some clones in this sample may be carry-over from other donors' samples. Each CDR3 is given with its conserved first and last residue. The D gene is left open where the match is weak. For some rows the clone size is stated as once, few or many, or as a class when expanded; others skip it.

V,D,size,J,CDR3,DNA
TRBV15,TRBD1,.,TRBJ2-7,CATSSEWTGDSYEQYF,TGTGCCACCAGCAGTGAATGGACAGGGGACTCCTACGAGCAGTACTTC
TRBV27,TRBD2,.,TRBJ2-7,CASSLLAGLSYEQYF,TGTGCCAGCAGTTTATTAGCGGGATTGTCTTACGAGCAGTACTTC
TRBV5-4,.,.,TRBJ1-1,CASSFERTEAFF,TGTGCCAGCAGCTTTGAGAGGACTGAAGCTTTCTTT
TRBV6-1,.,.,TRBJ1-4,CASSAFPWEKFF,TGTGCCAGCAGTGCCTTCCCCTGGGAAAAGTTTTTT
TRBV7-9,TRBD1,.,TRBJ2-3,CASSSGTAAISTDTQYF,TGTGCCAGCAGCTCCGGGACAGCCGCCATTAGCACAGATACGCAGTATTTT
TRBV11-2,TRBD1,.,TRBJ2-2,CASSLVGRGTGELFF,TGTGCCAGCAGCTTAGTAGGCAGGGGGACCGGGGAGCTGTTTTTT
TRBV28,TRBD1,.,TRBJ2-7,CASSFGQGVREQYF,TGTGCCAGCAGTTTCGGACAGGGAGTCAGGGAGCAGTACTTC
TRBV11-2,.,.,TRBJ1-1,CASSPWTLRGNTEAFF,TGTGCCAGCAGTCCTTGGACCTTAAGGGGGAACACTGAAGCTTTCTTT
TRBV10-2,.,.,TRBJ1-2,CASSASGGTNYGYTF,TGCGCCAGCAGTGCTTCTGGGGGAACAAACTATGGCTACACCTTC
TRBV10-3,.,.,TRBJ1-3,CAISDKTDGNTIYF,TGTGCCATCAGTGATAAGACGGATGGAAACACCATATATTTT
TRBV10-3,.,.,TRBJ2-5,CAISEAGSQETQYF,TGTGCCATCAGTGAGGCGGGTTCCCAAGAGACCCAGTACTTC
TRBV28,.,once,TRBJ2-1,CASSLADNEQFF,TGTGCCAGCAGTCTGGCGGACAATGAGCAGTTCTTC
TRBV29-1,.,.,TRBJ2-7,CSVETPFHLEQYF,TGCAGCGTTGAAACACCCTTTCATCTCGAGCAGTACTTC
TRBV7-9,TRBD2,.,TRBJ2-1,CASSLIERLAGVDEQFF,TGTGCCAGCAGCTTAATTGAACGACTAGCGGGAGTCGATGAGCAGTTCTTC
TRBV7-2,.,.,TRBJ2-3,CASSLMNGDTQYF,TGTGCCAGCAGCCTTATGAACGGCGATACGCAGTATTTT
TRBV11-2,.,.,TRBJ2-7,CASSSDYSSYEQYF,TGTGCCAGCAGCTCCGATTATAGCTCCTACGAGCAGTACTTC
TRBV7-9,.,.,TRBJ1-2,CASRSTGLNYGYTF,TGTGCCAGCAGGTCCACAGGGTTGAACTATGGCTACACCTTC
TRBV27,.,.,TRBJ2-7,CASSSLRQAPYF,TGTGCCAGCAGTTCTCTGAGACAGGCTCCGTACTTC
TRBV27,.,.,TRBJ2-7,CASSSGTPYEQYF,TGTGCCAGCAGTTCCGGGACACCCTACGAGCAGTACTTC
TRBV27,TRBD2,.,TRBJ2-1,CASSLLAGEALYEQFF,TGTGCCAGCAGTCTTCTAGCGGGCGAGGCACTCTATGAGCAGTTCTTC
TRBV28,TRBD1,.,TRBJ2-7,CASRPFLWTGDGGAPEQYF,TGTGCCAGCAGACCCTTTTTGTGGACAGGGGACGGAGGGGCCCCCGAGCAGTACTTC
TRBV19,.,once,TRBJ2-5,CASMGETQYF,TGTGCCAGTATGGGGGAGACCCAGTACTTC
TRBV2,.,.,TRBJ2-7,CASSEWPRGQYF,TGTGCCAGCAGTGAATGGCCCCGGGGGCAGTACTTC
TRBV9,.,.,TRBJ1-2,CASSPPEGLGLYGYTF,TGTGCCAGCAGCCCCCCAGAGGGACTCGGGCTCTATGGCTACACCTTC
TRBV6-5,TRBD2,once,TRBJ2-1,CASSRTSGAYEQFF,TGTGCCAGCAGTCGGACTAGCGGAGCATATGAGCAGTTCTTC
TRBV7-6,.,once,TRBJ1-2,CASSPTENYGYTF,TGTGCCAGCAGCCCTACAGAGAACTATGGCTACACCTTC
TRBV5-1,.,.,TRBJ2-1,CASSLGGFGGDYNEQFF,TGCGCCAGCAGCTTGGGTGGGTTTGGCGGGGATTACAATGAGCAGTTCTTC
TRBV28,.,.,TRBJ1-5,CASTEGGSNQPQHF,TGTGCCAGCACTGAGGGTGGTAGCAATCAGCCCCAGCATTTT